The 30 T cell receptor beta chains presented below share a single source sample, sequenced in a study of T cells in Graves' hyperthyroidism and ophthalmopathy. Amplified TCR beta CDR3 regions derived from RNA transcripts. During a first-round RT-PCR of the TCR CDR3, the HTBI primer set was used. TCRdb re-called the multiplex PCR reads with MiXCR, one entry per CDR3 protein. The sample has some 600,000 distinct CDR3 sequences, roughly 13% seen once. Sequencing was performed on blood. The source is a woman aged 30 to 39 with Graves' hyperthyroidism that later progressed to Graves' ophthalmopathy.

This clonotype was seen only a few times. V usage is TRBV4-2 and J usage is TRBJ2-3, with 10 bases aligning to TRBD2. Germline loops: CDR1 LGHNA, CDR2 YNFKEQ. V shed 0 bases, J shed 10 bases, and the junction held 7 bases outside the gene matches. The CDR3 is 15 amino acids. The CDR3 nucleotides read TGTGCCAGCAGCCAAGACCAAACTAGCGGGATCGCGCAGTATTTT. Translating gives CASSQDQTSGIAQYF.

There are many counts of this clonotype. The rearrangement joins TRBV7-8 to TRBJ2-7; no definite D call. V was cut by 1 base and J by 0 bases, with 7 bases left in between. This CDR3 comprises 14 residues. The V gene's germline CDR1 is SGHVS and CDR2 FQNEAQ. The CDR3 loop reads CASSLDISSYEQYF. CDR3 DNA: TGTGCCAGCAGCTTAGATATCAGCTCCTACGAGCAGTACTTC.

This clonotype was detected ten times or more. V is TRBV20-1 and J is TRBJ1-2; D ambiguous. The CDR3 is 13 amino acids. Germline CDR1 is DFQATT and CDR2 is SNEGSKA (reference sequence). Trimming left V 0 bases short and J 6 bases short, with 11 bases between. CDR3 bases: TGCAGTGCTAGAGAGACAACCCGGGATGGCTACACCTTC. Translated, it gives CSARETTRDGYTF.

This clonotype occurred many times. The CDR3 coding sequence is TGTGCCAGCAGCACAGATACGCAGTATTTT. It encodes CASSTDTQYF. The chain recombines TRBV2 with TRBJ2-3; D gene ambiguous. Germline loops: CDR1 SNHLY, CDR2 FYNNEI. The CDR3 has 10 residues. V lost 6 bases and J 2 bases, leaving 0 bases between the germline ends.

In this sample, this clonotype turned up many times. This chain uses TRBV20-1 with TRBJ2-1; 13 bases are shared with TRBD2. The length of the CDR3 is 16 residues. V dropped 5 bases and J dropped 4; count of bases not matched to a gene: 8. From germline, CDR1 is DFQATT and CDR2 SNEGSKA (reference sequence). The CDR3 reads CSAYTGTSGDYNEQFF. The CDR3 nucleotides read TGCAGTGCTTACACCGGGACTAGCGGGGATTACAATGAGCAGTTCTTC.

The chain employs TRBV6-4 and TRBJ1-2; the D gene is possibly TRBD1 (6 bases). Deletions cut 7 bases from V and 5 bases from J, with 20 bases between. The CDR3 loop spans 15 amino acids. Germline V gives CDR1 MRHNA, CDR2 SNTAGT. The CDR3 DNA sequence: TGTGCCAGCACCTCTAATCCAGGACAGATATATGGCTACACCTTC. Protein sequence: CASTSNPGQIYGYTF.

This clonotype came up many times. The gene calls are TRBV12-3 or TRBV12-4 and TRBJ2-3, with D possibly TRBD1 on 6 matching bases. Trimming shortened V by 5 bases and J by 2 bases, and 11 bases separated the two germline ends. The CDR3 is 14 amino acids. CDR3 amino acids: CASSGWTDTDTQYF. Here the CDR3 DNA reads TGTGCCAGCAGTGGGTGGACAGACACAGATACGCAGTATTTT.

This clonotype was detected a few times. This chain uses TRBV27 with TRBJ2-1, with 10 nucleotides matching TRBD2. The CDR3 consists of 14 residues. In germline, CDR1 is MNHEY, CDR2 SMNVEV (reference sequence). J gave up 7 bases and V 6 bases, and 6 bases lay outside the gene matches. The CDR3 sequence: CASRIAGGSNEQFF. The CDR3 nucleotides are TGTGCCAGCAGAATAGCGGGAGGATCGAATGAGCAGTTCTTC.

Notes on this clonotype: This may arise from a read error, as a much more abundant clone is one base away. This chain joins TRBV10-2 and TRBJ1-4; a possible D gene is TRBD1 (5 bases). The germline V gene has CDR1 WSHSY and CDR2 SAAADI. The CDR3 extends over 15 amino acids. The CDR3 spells CTTADLGGRGEKLFF. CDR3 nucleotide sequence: TGCACCACTGCGGACCTCGGGGGGAGAGGTGAAAAACTGTTTTTT.

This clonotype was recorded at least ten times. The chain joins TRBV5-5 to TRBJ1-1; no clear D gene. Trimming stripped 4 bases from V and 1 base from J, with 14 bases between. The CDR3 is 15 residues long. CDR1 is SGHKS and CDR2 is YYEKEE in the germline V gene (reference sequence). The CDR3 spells CASSHYIDPNTEAFF. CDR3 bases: TGTGCCAGCAGCCACTACATAGACCCGAACACTGAAGCTTTCTTT. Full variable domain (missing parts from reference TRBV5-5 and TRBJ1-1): DAGVTQSPTHLIKTRGQQVTLRCSPISGHKSVSWYQQVLGQGPQFIFQYYEKEERGRGNFPDRFSARQFPNYSSELNVNALLLGDSALYLCASSHYIDPNTEAFFGQGTRLTVV.

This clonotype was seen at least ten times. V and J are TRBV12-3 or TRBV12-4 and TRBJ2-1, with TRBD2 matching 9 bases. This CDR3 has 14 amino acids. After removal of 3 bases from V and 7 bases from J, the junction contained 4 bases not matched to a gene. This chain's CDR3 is CASSFAGGRNEQFF. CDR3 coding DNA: TGTGCCAGCAGTTTCGCGGGAGGGAGGAATGAGCAGTTCTTC.

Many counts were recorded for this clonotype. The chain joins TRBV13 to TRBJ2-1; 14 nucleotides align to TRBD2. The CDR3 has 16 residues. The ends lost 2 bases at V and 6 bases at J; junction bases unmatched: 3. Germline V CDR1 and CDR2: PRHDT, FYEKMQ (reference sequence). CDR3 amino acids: CASSLPGLAGANEQFF. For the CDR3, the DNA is TGTGCCAGCAGCTTACCGGGACTAGCGGGAGCCAATGAGCAGTTCTTC.

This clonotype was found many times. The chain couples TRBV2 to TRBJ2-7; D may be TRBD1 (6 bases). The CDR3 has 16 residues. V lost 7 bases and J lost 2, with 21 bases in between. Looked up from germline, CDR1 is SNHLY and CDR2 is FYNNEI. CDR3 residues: CASTTLQGGVAYEQYF. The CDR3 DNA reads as TGTGCCAGCACGACCCTTCAAGGGGGAGTAGCCTACGAGCAGTACTTC.

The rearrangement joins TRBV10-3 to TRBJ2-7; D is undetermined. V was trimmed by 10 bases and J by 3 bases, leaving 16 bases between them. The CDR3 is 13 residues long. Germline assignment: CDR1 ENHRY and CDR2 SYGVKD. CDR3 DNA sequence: TGTGCCACCAATCGAGCGAGGAACTACGAGCAGTACTTC. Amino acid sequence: CATNRARNYEQYF.

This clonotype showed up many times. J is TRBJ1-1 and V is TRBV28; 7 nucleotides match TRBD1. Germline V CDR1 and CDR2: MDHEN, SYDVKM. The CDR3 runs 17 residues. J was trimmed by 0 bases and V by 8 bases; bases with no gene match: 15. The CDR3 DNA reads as TGTGCCAGCCGGTGGAAAAAAAGGGACAGATTGAACACTGAAGCTTTCTTT. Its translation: CASRWKKRDRLNTEAFF.

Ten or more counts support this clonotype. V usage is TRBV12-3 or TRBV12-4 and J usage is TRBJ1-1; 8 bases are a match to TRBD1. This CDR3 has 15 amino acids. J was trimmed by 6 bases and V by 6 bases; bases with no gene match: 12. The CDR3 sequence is CASSRRGQGKSEAFF. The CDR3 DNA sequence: TGTGCCAGCAGCCGAAGAGGACAGGGTAAATCTGAAGCTTTCTTT.

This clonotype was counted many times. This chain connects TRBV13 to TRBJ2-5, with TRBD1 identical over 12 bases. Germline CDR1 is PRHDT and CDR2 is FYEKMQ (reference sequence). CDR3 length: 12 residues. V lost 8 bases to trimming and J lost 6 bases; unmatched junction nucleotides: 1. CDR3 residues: CASGDRGQTQYF. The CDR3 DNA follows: TGTGCCAGCGGGGACAGGGGGCAGACCCAGTACTTC.

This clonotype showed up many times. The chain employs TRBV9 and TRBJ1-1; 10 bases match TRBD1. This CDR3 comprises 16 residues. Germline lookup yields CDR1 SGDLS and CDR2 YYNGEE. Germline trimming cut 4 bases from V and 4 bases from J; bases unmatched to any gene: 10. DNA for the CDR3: TGTGCCAGCAGCCCCACGGACAGGGGGGGGGGCACTGAAGCTTTCTTT. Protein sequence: CASSPTDRGGGTEAFF. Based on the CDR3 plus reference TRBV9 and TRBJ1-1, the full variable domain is DSGVTQTPKHLITATGQRVTLRCSPRSGDLSVYWYQQSLDQGLQFLIQYYNGEERAKGNILERFSAQQFPDLHSELNLSSLELGDSALYFCASSPTDRGGGTEAFFGQGTRLTVV.

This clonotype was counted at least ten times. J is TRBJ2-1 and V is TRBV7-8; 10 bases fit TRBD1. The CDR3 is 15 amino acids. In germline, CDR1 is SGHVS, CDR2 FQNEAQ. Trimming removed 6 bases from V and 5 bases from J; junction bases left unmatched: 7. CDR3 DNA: TGTGCCAGCAGTACAAGGGACAGGGGACACAATGAGCAGTTCTTC. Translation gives CASSTRDRGHNEQFF.

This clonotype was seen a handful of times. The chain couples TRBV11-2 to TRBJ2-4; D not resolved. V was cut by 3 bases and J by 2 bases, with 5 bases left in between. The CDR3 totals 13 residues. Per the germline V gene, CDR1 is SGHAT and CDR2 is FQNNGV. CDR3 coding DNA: TGTGCCAGCAGCTTTGACTCCAAAAACATTCAGTACTTC. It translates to CASSFDSKNIQYF.

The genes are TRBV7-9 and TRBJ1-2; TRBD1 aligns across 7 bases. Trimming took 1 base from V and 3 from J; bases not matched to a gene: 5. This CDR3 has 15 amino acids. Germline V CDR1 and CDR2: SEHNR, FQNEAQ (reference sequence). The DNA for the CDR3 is TGTGCCAGCAGCTTAGATGGTACAGGGGACTATGGCTACACCTTC. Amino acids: CASSLDGTGDYGYTF.

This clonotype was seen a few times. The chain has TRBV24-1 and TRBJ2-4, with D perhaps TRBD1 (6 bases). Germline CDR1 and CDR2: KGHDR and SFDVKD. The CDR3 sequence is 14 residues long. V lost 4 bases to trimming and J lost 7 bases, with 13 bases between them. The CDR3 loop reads CATSEEQGSNIQYF. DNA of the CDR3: TGTGCCACCAGTGAAGAACAGGGTAGCAACATTCAGTACTTC.

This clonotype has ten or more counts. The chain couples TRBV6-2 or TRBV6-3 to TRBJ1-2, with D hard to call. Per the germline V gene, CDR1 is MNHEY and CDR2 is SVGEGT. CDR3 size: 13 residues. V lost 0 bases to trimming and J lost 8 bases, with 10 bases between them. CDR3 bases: TGTGCCAGCAGTTACTCAGACCGGACGGGCTACACCTTC. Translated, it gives CASSYSDRTGYTF.

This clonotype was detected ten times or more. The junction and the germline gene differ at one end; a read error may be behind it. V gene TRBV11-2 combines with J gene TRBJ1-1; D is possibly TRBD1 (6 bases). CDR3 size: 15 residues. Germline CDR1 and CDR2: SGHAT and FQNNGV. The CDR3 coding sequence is TGTGCCAGCGGCTTAGATGGGGGGGGCGGCACTGAAGCTTTCTTT. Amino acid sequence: CASGLDGGGGTEAFF.

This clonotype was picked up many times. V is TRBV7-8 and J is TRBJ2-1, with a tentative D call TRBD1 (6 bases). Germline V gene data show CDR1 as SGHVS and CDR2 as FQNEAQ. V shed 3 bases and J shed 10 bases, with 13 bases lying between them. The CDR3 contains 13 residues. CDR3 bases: TGTGCCAGCAGCTTGGGGGCCGGTACGGAGCAGTTCTTC. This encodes CASSLGAGTEQFF.

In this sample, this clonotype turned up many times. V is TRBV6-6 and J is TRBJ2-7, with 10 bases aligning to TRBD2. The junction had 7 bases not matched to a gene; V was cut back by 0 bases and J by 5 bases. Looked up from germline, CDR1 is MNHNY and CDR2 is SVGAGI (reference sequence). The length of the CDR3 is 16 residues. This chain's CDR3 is CASSYSSSGRDHEQYF. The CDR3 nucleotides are TGTGCCAGCAGTTACTCATCTAGCGGGAGAGACCACGAGCAGTACTTC.

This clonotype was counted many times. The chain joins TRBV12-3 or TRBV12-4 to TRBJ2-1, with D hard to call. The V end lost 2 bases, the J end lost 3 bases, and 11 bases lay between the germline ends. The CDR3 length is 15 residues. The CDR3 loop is CASSLMGGGYNEQFF. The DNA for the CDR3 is TGTGCCAGCAGTTTAATGGGCGGCGGCTACAATGAGCAGTTCTTC.

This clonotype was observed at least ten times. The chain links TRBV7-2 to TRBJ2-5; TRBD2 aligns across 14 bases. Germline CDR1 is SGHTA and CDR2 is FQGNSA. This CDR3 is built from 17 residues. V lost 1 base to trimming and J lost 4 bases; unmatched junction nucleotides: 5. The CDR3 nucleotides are TGTGCCAGCAGCTTAGTAGGACTAGCGGGAGGTGGAGAGACCCAGTACTTC. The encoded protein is CASSLVGLAGGGETQYF.

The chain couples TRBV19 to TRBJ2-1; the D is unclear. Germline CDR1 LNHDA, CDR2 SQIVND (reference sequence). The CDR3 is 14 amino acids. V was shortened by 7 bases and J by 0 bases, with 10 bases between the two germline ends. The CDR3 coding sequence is TGTGCCAGTAAGATTGCGAGCTCCTACAATGAGCAGTTCTTC. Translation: CASKIASSYNEQFF.

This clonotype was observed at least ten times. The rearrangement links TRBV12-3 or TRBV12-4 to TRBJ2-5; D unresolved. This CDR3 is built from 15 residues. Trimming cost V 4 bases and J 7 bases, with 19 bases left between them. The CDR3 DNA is TGTGCCAGCAGTTCCCTTAAGACCGGGCTGGGGACCCAGTACTTC. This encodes CASSSLKTGLGTQYF.